This T cell receptor beta chain was sequenced for a study of OX40 agonist ivuxolimab in advanced cancers. Overall study context: Earlier anti-PD-1, anti-PD-L1 or anti-CTLA-4 therapy was permitted; under 50% had received some. Study-wide findings and caveats: CD8+ T cells (on average) carried more expanded clones than CD4+ T cells. Some patients without response likewise showed low normalized clonal expansion.

This table comes from immunoSEQ multiplex PCR, and its TCRdb copy is limited to in-frame clones, with some not included. Of about 11,000 clones listed, 70% to 80% are singletons. The CDR3 contains 15 residues. CDR1 MNHEY and CDR2 SMNVEV come from the germline V gene (reference sequence). Trimming removed 0 bases at V and 2 bases at J, with 10 bases between. This clone was found a few times. What it recognizes is unknown. Autoimmune disease history or systemic immunosuppression led to patient exclusion. The sequence derives from an adult with an advanced solid tumor such as melanoma, head and neck, liver or kidney cancer. This sample comprised CD4+ or CD8+ T cells sorted from blood, obtained in a trial of the OX40 agonist ivuxolimab. The rearrangement uses TRBV27 and TRBJ2-5; no clear D. CDR3 nucleotide sequence: TGTGCCAGCAGTTTATCGGGCAGTCAGCAAGAGACCCAGTACTTC. Its protein is CASSLSGSQQETQYF.